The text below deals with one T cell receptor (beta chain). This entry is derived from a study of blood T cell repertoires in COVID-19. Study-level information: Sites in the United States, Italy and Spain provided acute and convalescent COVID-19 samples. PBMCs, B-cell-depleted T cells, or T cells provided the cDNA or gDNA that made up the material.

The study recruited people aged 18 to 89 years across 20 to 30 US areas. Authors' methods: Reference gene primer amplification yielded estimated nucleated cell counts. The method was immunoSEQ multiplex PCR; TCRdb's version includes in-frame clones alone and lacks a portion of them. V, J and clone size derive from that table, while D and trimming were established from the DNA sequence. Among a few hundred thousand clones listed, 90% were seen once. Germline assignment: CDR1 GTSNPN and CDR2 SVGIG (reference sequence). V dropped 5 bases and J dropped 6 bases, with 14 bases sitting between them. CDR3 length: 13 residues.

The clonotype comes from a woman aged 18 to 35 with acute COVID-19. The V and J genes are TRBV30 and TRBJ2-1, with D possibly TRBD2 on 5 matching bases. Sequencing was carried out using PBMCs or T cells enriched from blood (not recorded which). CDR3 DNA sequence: TGTGCCTGGCGTTTGCGGGCGGCCAATGAGCAGTTCTTC. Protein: CAWRLRAANEQFF.